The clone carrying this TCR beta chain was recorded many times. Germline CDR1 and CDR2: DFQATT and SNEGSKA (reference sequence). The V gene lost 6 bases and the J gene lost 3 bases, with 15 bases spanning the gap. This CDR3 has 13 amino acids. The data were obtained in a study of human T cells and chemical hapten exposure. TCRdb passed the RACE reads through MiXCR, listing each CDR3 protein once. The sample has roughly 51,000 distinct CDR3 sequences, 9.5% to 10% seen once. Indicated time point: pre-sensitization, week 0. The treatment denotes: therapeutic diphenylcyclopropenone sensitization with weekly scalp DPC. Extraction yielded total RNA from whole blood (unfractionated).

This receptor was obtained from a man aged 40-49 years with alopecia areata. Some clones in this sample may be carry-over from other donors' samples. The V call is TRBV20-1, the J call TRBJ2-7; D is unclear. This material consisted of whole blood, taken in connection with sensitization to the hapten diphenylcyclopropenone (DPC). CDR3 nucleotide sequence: TGCAGTGCCCGAGGTTACTACCACTACGAGCAGTACTTC. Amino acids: CSARGYYHYEQYF.